The source of this TCR beta chain is a study of T cells after yellow fever vaccination. For the study at large: Each low-cell-number fraction was prepared by means of SMART-Seq v4 Ultra Low Input.

This clonotype was detected a few times. Production of TCR cDNA was by 5'RACE template switching, which also added a universal primer site and UMIs. TCRdb re-derived calls from the 5' RACE reads in MiXCR, one entry per CDR3 protein. The data contain 450,000 to 650,000 distinct CDR3 sequences, around a fifth of them singletons. Germline CDR1 is DFQATT and CDR2 is SNEGSKA (reference sequence). The CDR3 covers 14 residues. V was trimmed by 1 base and J by 2 bases, leaving 8 bases between them. The sequenced sample was PBMCs, obtained roughly 20 days after the first yellow fever vaccination. This TCR was sampled from a man aged 18-30 years who received the YFV17D yellow fever vaccine. J is TRBJ2-2 and V is TRBV20-1; D is possibly TRBD1 or TRBD2 (5 bases each). CDR3 protein: CSARARDNTGELFF. The CDR3 region has the DNA TGCAGTGCTAGAGCTAGGGACAACACCGGGGAGCTGTTTTTT.